Sequencing of this TCR beta chain was carried out in a study of blood T cell repertoires in COVID-19. Background on the study: Sample material is recorded as cDNA or gDNA derived from T cells, B-cell-depleted T cells, or PBMCs.

The V and J ends lost 2 bases and 5 bases, in that order; junction bases with no gene match: 5. CDR1 is SGHNT, CDR2 YYREEE, per germline (reference sequence). This CDR3 spans 15 amino acids. Sequenced by immunoSEQ multiplex PCR; TCRdb stores in-frame clones only, minus some. The table shows 140,000 or so clones, with 88% occurring only once. The origin of this receptor is a man in his 70s with acute or convalescent COVID-19. The sample was peripheral blood. The chain combines TRBV5-4 with TRBJ2-5, with TRBD2 matching 11 bases. The chain's CDR3 is CASSFRLAGMETQYF. The DNA of the CDR3 is TGTGCCAGCAGCTTTCGACTAGCGGGAATGGAGACCCAGTACTTC. The full variable domain, its missing parts supplied by reference TRBV5-4 and TRBJ2-5, is ETGVTQSPTHLIKTRGQQVTLRCSSQSGHNTVSWYQQALGQGPQFIFQYYREEENGRGNFPPRFSGLQFPNYSSELNVNALELDDSALYLCASSFRLAGMETQYFGPGTRLLVL.